This T cell receptor beta chain was sequenced for a study of T-cell reconstitution after alpha-beta-depleted transplantation in children. This clonotype was seen ten or more times. The CDR3 has 19 amino acids. V was pared by 1 base and J by 8 bases, with 20 bases of the junction left unmatched. Germline-derived CDR1 and CDR2 are SGHNT and YYREEE (reference sequence). Unique molecular identifiers were incorporated when the TCRbeta library was constructed. A single record per CDR3 protein comes from TCRdb applying MiXCR to the PCR reads. The data contain under 300,000 distinct CDR3 sequences, 9.7% of them singletons.

The gene calls are TRBV5-4 and TRBJ1-4; 7 bases are a match to TRBD1. The sequencing used PBMCs from the stem cell graft donor, collected from the stem cell graft. The receptor's source is a human donor who donated a stem cell graft to a child with SCID. In DNA form, the CDR3 reads TGTGCCAGCAGCTTGAATGAGGGCAGGGGGTTTGCCCACGACGAAAAACTGTTTTTT. Translating it yields CASSLNEGRGFAHDEKLFF.